This TCR beta chain was identified in a study of PD-L1 blockade in urothelial cancer. Turning to the study itself: Intravenous atezolizumab, 1,200 mg every 3 weeks, was begun by patients around 2014.

Metastatic or locally advanced urothelial carcinoma was present in the patients. Sequenced by immunoSEQ multiplex PCR; TCRdb stores in-frame clones only, minus some. This table holds about 69,000 clones, 85% to 90% found once. The CDR3 length is 15 residues. Germline V lookup: CDR1 SGDLS, CDR2 YYNGEE. V was shortened by 0 bases and J by 0 bases, with 8 bases between the two germline ends. The rearrangement uses TRBV9 and TRBJ2-3; a weak D match, TRBD2 (5 bases). The material sequenced was PBMCs, taken around atezolizumab (anti-PD-L1) treatment. The source is a man aged 55 to 70 with urothelial cancer. CDR3 amino acids: CASSVAGSSTDTQYF. The CDR3 region has the DNA TGTGCCAGCAGCGTAGCGGGGTCCAGCACAGATACGCAGTATTTT.